The 21 T cell receptor beta chains below come from one sample, sequenced in a study of blood T cell repertoires in COVID-19. The data were produced by immunoSEQ multiplex PCR, yet TCRdb's version contains in-frame clones alone and is incomplete. The repertoire holds 250,000 or so clones, with approximately 83% as singletons. Input material: peripheral blood. These receptors originate from a man aged 25 to 40 who had recovered from COVID-19.

This clone was found a few times. DNA of the CDR3: TGCGCCAGCAGCTTGGCTAGCGACAGCACAGATACGCAGTATTTT. As protein: CASSLASDSTDTQYF. The chain couples TRBV5-1 to TRBJ2-3; tentative D call: TRBD2 (6 bases). Trimming cost V 0 bases and J 0 bases, with 8 bases left between them. The germline V gene has CDR1 SGHRS and CDR2 YFSETQ. This CDR3 region has 15 residues.

The DNA for the CDR3 is TGTGCCAGCAGCTCCCGAGCGGGGGGACTCACAGATACGCAGTATTTT. This codes for CASSSRAGGLTDTQYF. This sequence joins TRBV9 and TRBJ2-3; 9 bases are shared with TRBD2. The CDR3 totals 16 residues. The junction had 8 bases not matched to a gene; V was cut back by 4 bases and J by 2 bases. From germline, CDR1 is SGDLS and CDR2 YYNGEE.

V gene TRBV29-1 combines with J gene TRBJ2-7, with 8 positions matching TRBD2. V shed 7 bases, J shed 6 bases, and the junction held 5 bases outside the gene matches. Germline values: CDR1 SQVTM, CDR2 ANQGSEA. The CDR3 extends over 11 amino acids. CDR3 amino acids: CSGGGSGEQYF. The CDR3 DNA follows: TGCAGCGGCGGGGGGTCGGGCGAGCAGTACTTC.

V usage is TRBV9 and J usage is TRBJ1-1; weak D call: TRBD1 (5 bases). The CDR3 sequence is 16 residues long. V lost 4 bases to trimming and J lost 1 base, with 17 bases between them. From germline, CDR1 is SGDLS and CDR2 YYNGEE. CDR3 loop: CASSSSGRGENTEAFF. DNA of the CDR3: TGTGCCAGCAGCTCAAGCGGCCGGGGGGAGAACACTGAAGCTTTCTTT.

This rearrangement joins TRBV7-3 to TRBJ2-3, with 10 positions matching TRBD2. The CDR3 has 15 residues. The ends lost 3 bases at V and 7 bases at J; junction bases unmatched: 7. Germline values: CDR1 SGHTA, CDR2 FQGTGA. The CDR3 is CASSFTASGGNTQYF. The CDR3 coding sequence is TGTGCCAGCAGCTTTACGGCTAGCGGGGGTAATACGCAGTATTTT. The full variable domain, in which reference TRBV7-3 and TRBJ2-3 provide the parts outside the CDR3, is GAGVSQTPSNKVTEKGKYVELRCDPISGHTALYWYRQSLGQGPEFLIYFQGTGAADDSGLPNDRFFAVRPEGSVSTLKIQRTERGDSAVYLCASSFTASGGNTQYFGPGTRLTVL.

This rearrangement joins TRBV19 to TRBJ2-6; D is undetermined. Germline V gives CDR1 LNHDA, CDR2 SQIVND (reference sequence). This CDR3 is 17 amino acids long. V was cut by 5 bases and J by 1 base, with 15 bases left in between. Here the CDR3 reads CASSFRNEYSGANVLTF. The CDR3 coding sequence is TGTGCCAGTAGTTTCCGTAACGAGTATTCTGGGGCCAACGTCCTGACTTTC. Looking up the rest from reference TRBV19 and TRBJ2-6 gives the full variable domain: DGGITQSPKYLFRKEGQNVTLSCEQNLNHDAMYWYRQDPGQGLRLIYYSQIVNDFQKGDIAEGYSVSREKKESFPLTVTSAQKNPTAFYLCASSFRNEYSGANVLTFGAGSRLTVL.

The chain joins TRBV5-1 to TRBJ1-2, with D perhaps matching TRBD1 (6 bases). CDR3 length: 15 amino acids. V was cut by 4 bases and J by 5 bases, with 18 bases left in between. From germline, CDR1 is SGHRS and CDR2 YFSETQ. For the CDR3, the DNA is TGCGCCAGCAGCCCCCAGGGACAAGGTCCTTATGGCTACACCTTC. This codes for CASSPQGQGPYGYTF. Full variable domain (remainder filled in from reference TRBV5-1 and TRBJ1-2): KAGVTQTPRYLIKTRGQQVTLSCSPISGHRSVSWYQQTPGQGLQFLFEYFSETQRNKGNFPGRFSGRQFSNSRSEMNVSTLELGDSALYLCASSPQGQGPYGYTFGSGTRLTVV.

This chain joins TRBV28 and TRBJ2-2; 7 nucleotides line up with TRBD2. Germline V lookup: CDR1 MDHEN, CDR2 SYDVKM. This CDR3 spans 17 amino acids. V was pared by 6 bases and J by 5 bases, with 15 bases of the junction left unmatched. CDR3 in DNA: TGTGCCAGCAGCTCTAGAGGGCGGGTTAGCGGGACCGGGGAGCTGTTTTTT. Protein sequence: CASSSRGRVSGTGELFF.

In nucleotides, the CDR3 is TGCAGTGCTCCCTTCTCCTACGAGCAGTACTTC. It translates to CSAPFSYEQYF. The chain carries TRBV20-1 and TRBJ2-7, with D uncertain. This CDR3 spans 11 amino acids. The V gene's germline CDR1 is DFQATT and CDR2 SNEGSKA (reference sequence). Trimming shortened V by 5 bases and J by 0 bases, and 5 bases separated the two germline ends.

The rearrangement links TRBV18 to TRBJ1-1; 9 bases are a match to TRBD1. In germline, CDR1 is KGHSH, CDR2 LQKENI. CDR3 length: 14 residues. Unmatched junction bases numbered 2, after V lost 2 bases and J lost 4 bases. The CDR3 loop reads CASSPKGQGTEAFF. In DNA, the CDR3 is TGTGCCAGCTCACCAAAGGGACAGGGCACTGAAGCTTTCTTT. Combining the CDR3 with reference TRBV18 and TRBJ1-1 gives the whole variable domain NAGVMQNPRHLVRRRGQEARLRCSPMKGHSHVYWYRQLPEEGLKFMVYLQKENIIDESGMPKERFSAEFPKEGPSILRIQQVVRGDSAAYFCASSPKGQGTEAFFGQGTRLTVV.

The chain is built from TRBV4-1 and TRBJ1-1; D gene uncertain. The CDR3 has 17 residues. Trimming took off 0 bases at V and 0 bases at J, with 14 bases between the two ends. The V gene's germline CDR1 is MGHRA and CDR2 YSYEKL. In DNA form, the CDR3 reads TGCGCCAGCAGCCAAGACCCGCGACACCACTTGAACACTGAAGCTTTCTTT. Protein sequence: CASSQDPRHHLNTEAFF.

The V gene is TRBV4-2, the J gene TRBJ2-2; TRBD1 matches at 9 bases. The CDR3 runs 20 residues. After removal of 0 bases from V and 4 bases from J, the junction contained 15 bases not matched to a gene. Germline V gives CDR1 LGHNA, CDR2 YNFKEQ. The CDR3 nucleotides are TGTGCCAGCAGCCAAGATAGGAAATTAAAGGGACAGGGAGGCACCGGGGAGCTGTTTTTT. The encoded protein is CASSQDRKLKGQGGTGELFF.

The rearrangement links TRBV6-5 to TRBJ2-5; D is unclear. From germline, CDR1 is MNHEY and CDR2 SVGAGI. CDR3 length equals 12 residues. The ends were cut back, 5 bases at V and 5 bases at J, with 9 bases in the middle. The CDR3 DNA follows: TGTGCCAGCAGTACAACCGGGGAGACCCAGTACTTC. Translation gives CASSTTGETQYF.

The chain links TRBV10-3 to TRBJ2-1; D uncertain. The CDR3 is 14 residues long. V lost 0 bases to trimming and J lost 8 bases, with 11 bases between them. Germline values: CDR1 ENHRY, CDR2 SYGVKD. The CDR3 DNA reads as TGTGCCATCAGTGAGTCAGAGCGAGGTCATGAGCAGTTCTTC. Amino acid sequence: CAISESERGHEQFF.

The rearrangement links TRBV10-3 to TRBJ1-4; 8 bases match TRBD1. Germline values: CDR1 ENHRY, CDR2 SYGVKD. CDR3 size: 14 residues. V lost 6 bases and J lost 4; bases outside the gene matches: 4. DNA for the CDR3: TGTGCCATCAGGGAAGGACAGGGTAATGAAAAACTGTTTTTT. This encodes CAIREGQGNEKLFF.

This sequence joins TRBV5-1 and TRBJ2-5, with D tentatively TRBD1 (5 bases). Germline CDR1 is SGHRS and CDR2 is YFSETQ. V was pared by 0 bases and J by 0 bases, with 9 bases between. This CDR3 has 15 amino acids. CDR3 amino acids: CASSLARVYQETQYF. As DNA, the CDR3 is TGCGCCAGCAGCTTGGCCAGGGTGTACCAAGAGACCCAGTACTTC.

V usage is TRBV19 and J usage is TRBJ2-5; tentatively, D is TRBD2 (7 bases). CDR3 length: 15 residues. V was pared by 5 bases and J by 1 base, with 14 bases between. CDR1 and CDR2 from the germline V gene are LNHDA and SQIVND (reference sequence). CDR3 coding DNA: TGTGCCAGTAGTGTCGGGCGGGGGCCCCAAGAGACCCAGTACTTC. It translates to CASSVGRGPQETQYF. The full variable domain, its missing parts supplied by reference TRBV19 and TRBJ2-5, is DGGITQSPKYLFRKEGQNVTLSCEQNLNHDAMYWYRQDPGQGLRLIYYSQIVNDFQKGDIAEGYSVSREKKESFPLTVTSAQKNPTAFYLCASSVGRGPQETQYFGPGTRLLVL.

V gene TRBV5-1 combines with J gene TRBJ2-2, with TRBD1 matching over 7 bases. Germline V lookup: CDR1 SGHRS, CDR2 YFSETQ. The CDR3 totals 16 residues. V lost 5 bases and J lost 4; bases outside the gene matches: 11. CDR3 amino acids: CASSSGTEYSTGELFF. For the CDR3, the DNA is TGCGCCAGCAGTAGTGGGACAGAATATAGCACCGGGGAGCTGTTTTTT.

This chain joins TRBV7-6 and TRBJ1-4; 7 bases map to TRBD1. The CDR3 loop spans 16 amino acids. Per germline, CDR1 SGHVS and CDR2 FNYEAQ. Losses at the gene ends were 10 bases for V and 4 bases for J; bases not matched to a gene: 15. The CDR3 region has the DNA TGTGCCACTCAAAGCCAGGGGGACGGAAATAATGAAAAACTGTTTTTT. It yields the protein CATQSQGDGNNEKLFF.

The chain links TRBV7-9 to TRBJ2-2, with 9 positions matching TRBD1. The length of the CDR3 is 17 residues. CDR1 is SEHNR and CDR2 is FQNEAQ in the germline V gene (reference sequence). Unmatched junction bases numbered 10, after V lost 1 base and J lost 7 bases. DNA of the CDR3: TGTGCCAGCAGCTTAGGGGATGGACAGGGGTTGGGCGGGGAGCTGTTTTTT. Protein: CASSLGDGQGLGGELFF.

V is TRBV6-2 or TRBV6-3 and J is TRBJ2-7, with 11 bases identical to TRBD1. V was clipped by 5 bases and J by 5 bases; unmatched bases: 8. Germline loops: CDR1 MNHEY, CDR2 SVGEGT. The CDR3 runs to 15 residues. Here the CDR3 reads CASSREGQGDHEQYF. Written as DNA, the CDR3 is TGTGCCAGCAGTAGAGAGGGACAGGGGGACCACGAGCAGTACTTC.